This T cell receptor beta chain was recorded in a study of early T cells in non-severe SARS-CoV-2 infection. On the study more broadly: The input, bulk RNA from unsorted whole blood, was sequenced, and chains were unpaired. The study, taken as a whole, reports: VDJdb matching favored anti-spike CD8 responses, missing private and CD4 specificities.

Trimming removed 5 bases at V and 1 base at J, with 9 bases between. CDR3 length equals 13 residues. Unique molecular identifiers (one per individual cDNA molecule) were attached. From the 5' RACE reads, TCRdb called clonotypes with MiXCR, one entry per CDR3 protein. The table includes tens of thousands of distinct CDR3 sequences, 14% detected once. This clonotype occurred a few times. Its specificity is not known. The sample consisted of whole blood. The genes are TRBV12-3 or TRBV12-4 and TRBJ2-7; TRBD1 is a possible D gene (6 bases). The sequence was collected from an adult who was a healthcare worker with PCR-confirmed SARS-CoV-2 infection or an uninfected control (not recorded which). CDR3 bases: TGTGCCAGCAGTCAAGGGACATCCTACGAGCAGTACTTC. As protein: CASSQGTSYEQYF.